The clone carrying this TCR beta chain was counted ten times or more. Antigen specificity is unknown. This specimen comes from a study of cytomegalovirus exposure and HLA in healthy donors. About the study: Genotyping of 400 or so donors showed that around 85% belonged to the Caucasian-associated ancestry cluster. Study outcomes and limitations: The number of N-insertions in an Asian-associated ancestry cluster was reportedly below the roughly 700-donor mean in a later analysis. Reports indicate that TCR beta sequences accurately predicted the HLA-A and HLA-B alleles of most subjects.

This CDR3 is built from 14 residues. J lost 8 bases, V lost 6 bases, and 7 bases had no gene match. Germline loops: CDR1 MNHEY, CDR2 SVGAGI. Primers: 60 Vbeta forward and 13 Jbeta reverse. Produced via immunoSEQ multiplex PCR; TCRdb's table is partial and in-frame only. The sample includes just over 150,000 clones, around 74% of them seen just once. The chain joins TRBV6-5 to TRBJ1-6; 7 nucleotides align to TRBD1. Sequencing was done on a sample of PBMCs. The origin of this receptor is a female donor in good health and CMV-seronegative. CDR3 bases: TGTGCCAGCAGGCTCCTAGGGGGCTATTCACCCCTCCACTTT. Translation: CASRLLGGYSPLHF.